The present TCR beta chain was sequenced within a study of blood T cell repertoires in COVID-19. Study at large: Sites across the United States, Italy and Spain contributed samples from acute and convalescent COVID-19. The analysed material was cDNA or gDNA that came from T cells, B-cell-depleted T cells, or PBMCs.

This clone was counted only a few times. As originally analysed: Amplification of reference gene primers was used by the study to estimate nucleated cell counts. Only in-frame clones appear in the TCRdb table, and some are missing; sequencing was by immunoSEQ multiplex PCR. For V, J and clone size, that table is used; D and trimming come from the DNA. The table records 130,000 or so clones, approximately 80% of them present only once. Losses at the gene ends were 5 bases for V and 2 bases for J; bases not matched to a gene: 7. This CDR3 has 16 residues. The V gene's germline CDR1 is SGHTA and CDR2 FQGNSA.

The clonotype originates from a human donor in a cohort sampled during active COVID-19. V and J are TRBV7-2 and TRBJ2-7, with 12 bases lining up with TRBD2. Source material: peripheral blood. CDR3 bases: TGTGCCAGCAGCCCTTGGACTAGCGGGGACCCCTACGAGCAGTACTTC. Protein product: CASSPWTSGDPYEQYF.